This entry describes one TCR beta chain. Some clones are missing from TCRdb's copy, which holds only in-frame ones; the method was immunoSEQ multiplex PCR. The sample lists about 80,000 clones; approximately 95% were seen once. The sample comes from a study of siplizumab effects on memory and regulatory T cells. V was trimmed by 2 bases and J by 3 bases, leaving 8 bases between them. Germline CDR1 is MNHEY and CDR2 is SMNVEV (reference sequence). This CDR3 contains 13 residues. J is TRBJ2-7 and V is TRBV27, with D maybe TRBD2 (5 bases). The clonotype comes from a human donor in good health. The specimen was CD8+ T cells sorted from blood. The CDR3 sequence: CASSLGSHYEQYF. CDR3 DNA sequence: TGTGCCAGCAGTTTAGGGAGCCACTACGAGCAGTACTTC.